This T cell receptor (beta chain) was found in a study of T cell responses to AZD1222 COVID-19 vaccine (dated by TCRdb to the early 2020s). About the investigation overall: A total of 233 trial participants underwent TCR sequencing, of whom 200 to 220 received two doses of AZD1222 and roughly 25 received two doses of the MenACWY control vaccine. Trial participants were enrolled into age subgroups of 18-55, 56-69 and 70-plus years, which contained about 150, 28 and 57 TCR-sequenced participants, respectively. General study outcomes and caveats: In the small 56-69-year group, the increase in depth fell short of significance, most likely because of low power. Only a handful of AZD1222 recipients were SARS-CoV-2 seropositive at baseline, limiting conclusions about previously exposed vaccinees. Vaccine-associated CD4 TCRs spanned the whole spike protein, with dominant responses in regions 160-218 and 743-854. Participants were mostly white British and included more females than males, and it was suggested by the authors that clonal diversity may have been underestimated. No day 14 peak-response samples were available, so repertoires were characterized only after the peak T cell response. Nearly half of unique spike-specific TCRs reportedly recognized epitopes outside regions mutated in the B.1.351 and B.1.1.7 variants. After two AZD1222 doses, spike-specific TCR breadth and depth were significantly higher than at day 0 and than in MenACWY recipients.

Points on this clone: There is no known antigen for this receptor. No base-level quality is on record; no much larger clone is a single base apart. Other DNA sequences in this sample translate to the same CDR3.

Taken with the paper, the label for time point translates to: about 28 days (+/-7) after the second vaccine dose. AZD1222 recipients with second doses at about 4 weeks or about 12 weeks were pooled, because spike-specific TCR depth and breadth did not differ between schedules. The vaccinee samples were drawn from two UK trials, COV001 and COV002, one of which was a single-blind randomized controlled phase 2/3 trial testing AZD1222 (ChAdOx1 nCoV-19) in healthy adults. Trial participant PBMC samples were collected at day 0 and day 28 after the second dose for TCRbeta chain sequencing. The CDR3 regions of human TCRbeta chains were subjected to immunosequencing. On the study's bioinformatics: Repertoire TCRs were checked for matches against a reference library of SARS-CoV-2-specific TCRs that had been generated using the MIRA antigen-specificity platform. Breadth was defined as the fraction of unique TCRs that were SARS-CoV-2-associated, and depth was defined as the fraction of total T cells that were SARS-CoV-2-associated. Using the MIRA data, every spike-specific TCR was mapped to the spike region that the TCR reacted to and assigned to either a CD4 or a CD8 class. Log10-transformed breadth and depth values were compared by one-way ANOVA with Sidak's multiple comparisons tests. Entries here come from immuneACCESS through TCRdb and include only in-frame sequences with V and J called. Some clones fail to appear in such tables; in the studies checked, an unresolved V gene covers under half of the shortfall, and the cause of the remainder is unknown. The V and J calls and clone size are taken from that table; D and trimming were inferred from the DNA. A total of 130,000 to 150,000 clones appear in this sample, about 89% of them only once. About 3.8% of the sample goes to the ten largest clones.

The CDR3 measures 14 amino acids from cysteine to phenylalanine. Only the CDR3 part of the read is kept: 42 bases, read in frame from the first base. As encoded in the germline V gene, CDR1 is SGHRS while CDR2 is YFSETQ. The junction carries 8 bases between V and J, which are trimmed by 0 bases and 4 bases respectively. Sequencing used peripheral blood, obtained 28 days after the second AZD1222 dose. The chain joins TRBV5-1 to TRBJ1-3; a weak D assignment points to TRBD1 (6 bases agree). The origin of this receptor is an adult who received the AZD1222 COVID-19 vaccine. The CDR3 in this case is CASSLAGAGNTIYF. The DNA sequence reads TGCGCCAGCAGCTTGGCAGGGGCCGGAAACACCATATATTTT.